The clone carrying this TCR beta chain came up a few times. The antigen is unknown. Germline V gene lookup returns CDR1 SEHNR and CDR2 FQNEAQ (reference sequence). The CDR3 runs 13 residues. J gave up 7 bases and V 2 bases, and 3 bases lay outside the gene matches. This record comes from a study of T-cell memory formation after mild COVID-19. Study details: The study found TCR clusters largely donor specific.

Study-wide results and limits: Of the contracting clones, CD4+ ones lay mainly in CM and EM, and CD8+ ones in EMRA. Second-wave clones that peaked on day 37 lacked confirmed SARS-CoV-2 specificity. While clones contracting from day 15 to 85 were balanced between CD4 and CD8, later expanders leaned CD4+.

TCRdb re-called the 5' RACE reads through MiXCR, storing one row per CDR3 protein. There are hundreds of thousands of distinct CDR3 sequences in the sample; about a fifth occur only once, and around 8.4% lies in the top ten. The receptor comes from an adult woman who had mild COVID-19 (a few samples of this study predate the infection). Cell type and time point are not known. Sequencing was performed on PBMCs or a T cell subset sorted from them (not recorded which). The chain employs TRBV7-9 and TRBJ1-2, with 8 bases aligning to TRBD1. The CDR3 nucleotides read TGTGCCAGCAGCTTACTGGGACAGGCTGGCTACACCTTC. This encodes CASSLLGQAGYTF.